This T cell receptor beta chain was documented in a study of cytomegalovirus exposure and HLA in healthy donors. Study-wide context: Drawn from HLA-typed donors, 80 million to 100 million unique TCRs were held in an early data release.

Worth noting for this clone: Its antigen is not known.

13 Jbeta primers and 60 Vbeta primers were used for the PCR. As originally analysed: Unique TCR beta chains numbered around 80 million in a later analysis, with 10 million to 14 million shared. Clones were read by immunoSEQ multiplex PCR, and TCRdb kept only the in-frame ones, dropping some. V and J calls and clone size are copied from that table; D and trimming were computed from the DNA. The table has about 160,000 clones, around 80% seen once; the top ten hold around 6.5%. V lost 4 bases to trimming and J lost 3 bases, with 8 bases between them. Germline lookup yields CDR1 MNHNS and CDR2 SASEGT. This CDR3 is built from 13 residues. Notes on the study in general: In a later analysis, V- and J-gene trimming of beta chains associated with a DCLRE1C missense variant, replicated independently. Of the V segments, some could not be distinguished, including TRBV6-2 and TRBV6-3, and were excluded.

Sequences were obtained from PBMCs. V gene TRBV6-1 combines with J gene TRBJ2-3; D gene uncertain. The clonotype was recovered from a male donor in good health and CMV-seropositive. The CDR3 DNA is TGTGCCAGCAGTGGACTGGAGACAGATACGCAGTATTTT. Protein sequence: CASSGLETDTQYF.